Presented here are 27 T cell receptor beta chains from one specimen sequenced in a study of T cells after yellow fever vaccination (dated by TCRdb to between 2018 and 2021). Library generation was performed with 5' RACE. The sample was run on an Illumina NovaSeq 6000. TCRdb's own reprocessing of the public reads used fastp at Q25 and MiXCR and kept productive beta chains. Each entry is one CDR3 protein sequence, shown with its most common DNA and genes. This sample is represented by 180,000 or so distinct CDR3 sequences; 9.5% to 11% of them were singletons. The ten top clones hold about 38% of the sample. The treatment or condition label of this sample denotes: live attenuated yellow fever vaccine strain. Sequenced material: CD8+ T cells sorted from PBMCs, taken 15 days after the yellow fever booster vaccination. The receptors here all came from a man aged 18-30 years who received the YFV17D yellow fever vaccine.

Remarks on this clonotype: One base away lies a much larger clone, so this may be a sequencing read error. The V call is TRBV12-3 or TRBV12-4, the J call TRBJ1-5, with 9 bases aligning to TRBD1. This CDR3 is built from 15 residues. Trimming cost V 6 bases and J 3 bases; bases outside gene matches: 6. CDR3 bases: TGTGCCAGCAGCCGGGACAGGGTGGCCAATCAGCCCCAGCATTTT. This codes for CASSRDRVANQPQHF.

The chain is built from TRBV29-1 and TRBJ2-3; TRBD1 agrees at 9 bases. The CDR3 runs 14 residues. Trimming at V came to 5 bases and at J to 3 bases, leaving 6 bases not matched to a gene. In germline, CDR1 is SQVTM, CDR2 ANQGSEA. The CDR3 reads CSVSTGGWTDTQYF. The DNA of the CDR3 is TGCAGCGTTTCAACAGGGGGCTGGACAGATACGCAGTATTTT.

The CDR3 loop reads CASSLEIAGGPLDTQYF. CDR3 in DNA: TGTGCCAGCAGCTTAGAGATAGCGGGGGGGCCCCTAGATACGCAGTATTTT. V gene TRBV11-2 combines with J gene TRBJ2-3; TRBD2 agrees at 11 bases. V shed 0 bases and J 5 bases; nucleotides not matched to a gene: 7. The length of the CDR3 is 17 residues. The germline V gene encodes CDR1 SGHAT and CDR2 FQNNGV.

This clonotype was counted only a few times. CDR3 sequence reads: CASSYIGTSQPQHF. CDR3 DNA sequence: TGTGCCAGCAGTTACATAGGGACAAGTCAGCCCCAGCATTTT. This sequence joins TRBV6-2 or TRBV6-3 and TRBJ1-5, with D perhaps matching TRBD1 (6 bases). CDR1 and CDR2 from the germline V gene are MNHEY and SVGEGT. V shed 2 bases and J shed 6 bases, with 11 bases lying between them. This CDR3 is 14 amino acids long.

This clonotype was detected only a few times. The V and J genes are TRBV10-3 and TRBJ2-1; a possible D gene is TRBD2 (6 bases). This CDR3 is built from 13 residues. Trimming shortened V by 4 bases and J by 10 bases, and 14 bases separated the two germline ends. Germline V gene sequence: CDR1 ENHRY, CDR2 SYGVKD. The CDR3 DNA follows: TGTGCCATCAGTGGCAACTGGGACTCAGAGCAGTTCTTC. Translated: CAISGNWDSEQFF.

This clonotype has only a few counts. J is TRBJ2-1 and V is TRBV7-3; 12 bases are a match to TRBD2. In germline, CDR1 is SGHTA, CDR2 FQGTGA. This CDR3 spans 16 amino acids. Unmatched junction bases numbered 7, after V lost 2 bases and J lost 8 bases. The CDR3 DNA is TGTGCCAGCAGCTTAGACCCTAGCGGGGGGGCGCATGAGCAGTTCTTC. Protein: CASSLDPSGGAHEQFF. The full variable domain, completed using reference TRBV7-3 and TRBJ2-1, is GAGVSQTPSNKVTEKGKYVELRCDPISGHTALYWYRQSLGQGPEFLIYFQGTGAADDSGLPNDRFFAVRPEGSVSTLKIQRTERGDSAVYLCASSLDPSGGAHEQFFGPGTRLTVL.

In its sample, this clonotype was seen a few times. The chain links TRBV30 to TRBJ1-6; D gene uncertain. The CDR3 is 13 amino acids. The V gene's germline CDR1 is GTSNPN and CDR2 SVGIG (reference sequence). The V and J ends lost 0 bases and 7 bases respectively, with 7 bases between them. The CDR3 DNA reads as TGTGCCTGGAGTGTATTGGGAAATTCACCCCTCCACTTT. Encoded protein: CAWSVLGNSPLHF.

The CDR3 protein is CASSSPLGARETQYF. Written as DNA, the CDR3 is TGTGCCAGCAGCTCGCCGCTAGGGGCCAGGGAGACCCAGTACTTC. The chain uses TRBV7-9 and TRBJ2-5, with a possible D match to TRBD1 (5 bases). This CDR3 spans 15 amino acids. V was shortened by 4 bases and J by 5 bases, with 17 bases between the two germline ends. Germline V lookup: CDR1 SEHNR, CDR2 FQNEAQ (reference sequence).

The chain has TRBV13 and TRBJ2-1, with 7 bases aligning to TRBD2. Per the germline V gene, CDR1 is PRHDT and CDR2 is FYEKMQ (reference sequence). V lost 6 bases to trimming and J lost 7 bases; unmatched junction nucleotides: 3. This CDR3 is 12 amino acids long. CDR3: CASSIGRNEQFF. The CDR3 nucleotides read TGTGCCAGCAGTATCGGGAGGAATGAGCAGTTCTTC.

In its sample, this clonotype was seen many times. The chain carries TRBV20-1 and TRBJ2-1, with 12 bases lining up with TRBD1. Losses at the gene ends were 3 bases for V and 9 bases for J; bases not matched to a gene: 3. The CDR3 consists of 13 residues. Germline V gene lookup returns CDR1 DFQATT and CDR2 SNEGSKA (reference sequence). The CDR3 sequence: CSASGTGGTEQFF. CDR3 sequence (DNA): TGCAGTGCTAGTGGGACAGGGGGCACTGAGCAGTTCTTC.

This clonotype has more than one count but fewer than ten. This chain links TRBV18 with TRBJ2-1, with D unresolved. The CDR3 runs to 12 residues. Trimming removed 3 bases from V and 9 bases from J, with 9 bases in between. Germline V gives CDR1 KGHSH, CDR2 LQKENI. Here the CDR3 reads CASSPDTIEQFF. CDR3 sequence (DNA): TGTGCCAGCTCACCGGATACCATTGAGCAGTTCTTC.

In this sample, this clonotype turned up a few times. This CDR3 is CASSPDLGLEANEKLFF. CDR3 bases: TGTGCCAGTAGTCCGGACCTCGGCCTAGAGGCTAATGAAAAACTGTTTTTT. J is TRBJ1-4 and V is TRBV19, with unresolved D. The V gene lost 5 bases and the J gene lost 3 bases, with 19 bases spanning the gap. Germline loops: CDR1 LNHDA, CDR2 SQIVND (reference sequence). This CDR3 is built from 17 residues.

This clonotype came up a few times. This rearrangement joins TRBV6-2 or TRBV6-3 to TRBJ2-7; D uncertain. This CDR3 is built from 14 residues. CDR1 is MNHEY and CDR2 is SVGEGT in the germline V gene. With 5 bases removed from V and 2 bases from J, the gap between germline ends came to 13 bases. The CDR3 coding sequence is TGTGCCAGCAGTCACCCCCGTGCACCCTACGAGCAGTACGTC. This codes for CASSHPRAPYEQYV.

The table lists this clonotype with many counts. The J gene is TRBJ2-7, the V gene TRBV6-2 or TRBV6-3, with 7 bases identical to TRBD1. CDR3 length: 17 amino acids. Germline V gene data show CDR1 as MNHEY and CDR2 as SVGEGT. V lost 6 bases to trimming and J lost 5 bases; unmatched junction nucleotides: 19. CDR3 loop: CASSTLPRQGDFDEQYF. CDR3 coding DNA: TGTGCCAGCAGCACCCTCCCTAGGCAGGGGGATTTCGACGAGCAGTACTTC.

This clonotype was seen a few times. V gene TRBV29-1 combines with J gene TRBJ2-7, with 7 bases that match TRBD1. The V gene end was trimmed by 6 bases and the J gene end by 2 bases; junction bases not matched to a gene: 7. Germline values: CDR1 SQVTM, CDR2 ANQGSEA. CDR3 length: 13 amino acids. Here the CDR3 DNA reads TGCAGCGTCCGGACAGGAAAGACCTACGAGCAGTACTTC. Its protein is CSVRTGKTYEQYF.

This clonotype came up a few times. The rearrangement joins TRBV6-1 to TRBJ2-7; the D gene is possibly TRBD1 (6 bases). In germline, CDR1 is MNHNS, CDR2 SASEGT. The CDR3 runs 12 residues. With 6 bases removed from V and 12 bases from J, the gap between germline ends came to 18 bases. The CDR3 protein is CASSTDRFARYV. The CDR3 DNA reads TGTGCCAGCAGCACCGACAGGTTCGCTAGGTACGTC.

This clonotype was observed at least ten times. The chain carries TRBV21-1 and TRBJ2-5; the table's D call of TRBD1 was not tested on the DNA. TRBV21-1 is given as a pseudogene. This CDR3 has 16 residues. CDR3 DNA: TGTGCCAGCAGCAAGGAGCGGACAGGGCGACGAGAGACCCAGTACTTC. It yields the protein CASSKERTGRRETQYF.

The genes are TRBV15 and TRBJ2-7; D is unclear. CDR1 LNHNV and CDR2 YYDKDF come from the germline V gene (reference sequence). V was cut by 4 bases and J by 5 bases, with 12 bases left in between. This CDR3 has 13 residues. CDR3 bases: TGTGCCACCAGCACCCGGCCCCTGAACGAGCAGTACTTC. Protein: CATSTRPLNEQYF.

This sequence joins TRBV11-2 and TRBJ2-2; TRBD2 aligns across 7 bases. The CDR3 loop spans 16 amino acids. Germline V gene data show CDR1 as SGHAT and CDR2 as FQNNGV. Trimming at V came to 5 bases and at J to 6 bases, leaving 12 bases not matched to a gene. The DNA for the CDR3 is TGTGCCAGCAGCCCCCGGGGCGGGGGAAGGGCCGGGGAGCTGTTTTTT. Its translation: CASSPRGGGRAGELFF. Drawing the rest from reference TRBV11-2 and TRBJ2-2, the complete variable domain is EAGVAQSPRYKIIEKRQSVAFWCNPISGHATLYWYQQILGQGPKLLIQFQNNGVVDDSQLPKDRFSAERLKGVDSTLKIQPAKLEDSAVYLCASSPRGGGRAGELFFGEGSRLTVL.

CDR3 amino acids: CASSFGVGGGDEKLFF. The CDR3, as DNA: TGCGCCAGCAGCTTTGGGGTCGGGGGCGGCGATGAAAAACTGTTTTTT. The genes are TRBV5-1 and TRBJ1-4; a possible D gene is TRBD1 (6 bases). The CDR3 is made up of 16 amino acids. Germline V gene data show CDR1 as SGHRS and CDR2 as YFSETQ. The germline V and J ends were trimmed by 2 bases and 6 bases, with 17 bases remaining between them. Full variable domain (remainder filled in from reference TRBV5-1 and TRBJ1-4): KAGVTQTPRYLIKTRGQQVTLSCSPISGHRSVSWYQQTPGQGLQFLFEYFSETQRNKGNFPGRFSGRQFSNSRSEMNVSTLELGDSALYLCASSFGVGGGDEKLFFGSGTQLSVL.

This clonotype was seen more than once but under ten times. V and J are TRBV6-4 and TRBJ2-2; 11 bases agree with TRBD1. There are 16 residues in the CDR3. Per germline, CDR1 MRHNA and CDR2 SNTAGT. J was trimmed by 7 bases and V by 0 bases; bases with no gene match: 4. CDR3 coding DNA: TGTGCCAGCAGTGACTCGGACAGGGGGCTCGGCGGGGAGCTGTTTTTT. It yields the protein CASSDSDRGLGGELFF.

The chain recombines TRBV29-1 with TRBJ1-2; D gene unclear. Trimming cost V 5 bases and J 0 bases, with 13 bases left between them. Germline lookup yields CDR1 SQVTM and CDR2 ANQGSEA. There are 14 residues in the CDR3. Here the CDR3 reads CSVLVDLPNYGYTF. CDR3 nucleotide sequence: TGCAGCGTTTTGGTAGATCTGCCTAACTATGGCTACACCTTC.

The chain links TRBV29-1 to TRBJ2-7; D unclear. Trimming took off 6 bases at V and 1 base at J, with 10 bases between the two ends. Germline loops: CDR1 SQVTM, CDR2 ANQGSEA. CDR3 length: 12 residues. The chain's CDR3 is CSVIRSSYEQYF. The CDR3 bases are TGCAGCGTGATTAGAAGTTCCTACGAGCAGTACTTC.

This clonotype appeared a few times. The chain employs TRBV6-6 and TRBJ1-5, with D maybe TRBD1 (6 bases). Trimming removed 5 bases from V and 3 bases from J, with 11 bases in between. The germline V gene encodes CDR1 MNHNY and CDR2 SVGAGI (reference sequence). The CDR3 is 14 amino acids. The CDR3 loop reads CASSNREYNQPQHF. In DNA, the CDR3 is TGTGCCAGCAGTAACAGGGAGTACAATCAGCCCCAGCATTTT.

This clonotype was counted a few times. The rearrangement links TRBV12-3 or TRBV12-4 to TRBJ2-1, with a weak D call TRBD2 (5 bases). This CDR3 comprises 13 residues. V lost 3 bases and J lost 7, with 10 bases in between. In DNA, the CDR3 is TGTGCCAGCAGTTTCCGGGAAGTGAATGAGCAGTTCTTC. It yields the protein CASSFREVNEQFF.

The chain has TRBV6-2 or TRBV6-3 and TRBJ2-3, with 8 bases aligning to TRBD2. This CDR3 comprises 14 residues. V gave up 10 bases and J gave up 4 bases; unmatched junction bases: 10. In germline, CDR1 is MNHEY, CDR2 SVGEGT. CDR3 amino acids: CATRGLAGPDTQYF. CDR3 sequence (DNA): TGTGCCACCAGAGGTTTAGCGGGGCCAGATACGCAGTATTTT.

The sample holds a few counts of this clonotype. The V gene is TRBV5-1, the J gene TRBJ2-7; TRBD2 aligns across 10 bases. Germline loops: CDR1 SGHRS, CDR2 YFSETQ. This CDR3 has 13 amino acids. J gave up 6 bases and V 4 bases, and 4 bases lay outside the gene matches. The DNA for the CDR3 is TGCGCCAGCAGCATCTGGACTAGCGGCGAGCAGTACTTC. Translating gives CASSIWTSGEQYF.